The T cell receptor (beta chain) under discussion was sequenced for a study of technical replicates of blood from a few donors. Sequencing was performed with immunoSEQ multiplex PCR; in TCRdb, only in-frame clones are kept and a portion is missing. The table has about 100,000 clones, roughly 94% seen once. The CDR3 sequence is 17 residues long. V trimming: 3 bases; J trimming: 0 bases; junction bases outside the gene matches: 11. Germline V gives CDR1 SGHDT, CDR2 YYEEEE. The sequence was obtained from a human donor in good health. The sequenced material came from T cells isolated from PBMCs. The chain has TRBV5-6 and TRBJ1-2; 7 bases align to TRBD1. This chain's CDR3 is CASSSPGWTGSNYGYTF. CDR3 DNA sequence: TGTGCCAGCAGCTCACCCGGTTGGACAGGATCTAACTATGGCTACACCTTC. Full variable domain (outside the CDR3, taken from reference TRBV5-6 and TRBJ1-2): DAGVTQSPTHLIKTRGQQVTLRCSPKSGHDTVSWYQQALGQGPQFIFQYYEEEERQRGNFPDRFSGHQFPNYSSELNVNALLLGDSALYLCASSSPGWTGSNYGYTFGSGTRLTVV.